This TCR beta chain was recorded in a study of blood T cell repertoires in COVID-19. Assay used: immunoSEQ multiplex PCR; TCRdb lists only in-frame clones, some missing. Of around 250,000 clones in the sample, around 84% are singletons; the top ten hold 1.5%. V gave up 5 bases and J gave up 0 bases; unmatched junction bases: 11. In germline, CDR1 is LNHDA, CDR2 SQIVND (reference sequence). The CDR3 consists of 18 residues. The sequencing input was peripheral blood. The source is a woman aged 40 to 49 who had recovered from COVID-19. The chain employs TRBV19 and TRBJ1-5, with 9 bases that match TRBD1. CDR3: CASSVTRTGEYSNQPQHF. The CDR3 nucleotides are TGTGCCAGTAGTGTCACCCGGACAGGGGAATATAGCAATCAGCCCCAGCATTTT.